The rows below give T cell receptor beta chains drawn from one sample of a study of blood T cell repertoires in COVID-19. TCRdb keeps only in-frame clones here, not all; method: immunoSEQ multiplex PCR. The data show under 150,000 clones, with almost 85% seen just once and about 1.3% held by the top ten. The material sequenced was peripheral blood. The receptor set was obtained from a man in his 60s with acute or convalescent COVID-19. The CDR3 runs from the conserved cysteine through the conserved F or W. The D gene is left open where the match is weak. Only some rows state a clone size, as once, few, many or a class for expanded clones.

d_gene,j_gene,len,v_gene,abundance,CDR3nt,CDR3aa
TRBD1,TRBJ2-3,14,TRBV25-1,few,TGTGCCAGTCTTGGGGACAGGGCCACAGATACGCAGTATTTT,CASLGDRATDTQYF
TRBD1,TRBJ1-1,15,TRBV28,.,TGTGCCAGCAGCCCTACGACAGGGGTGAACACTGAAGCTTTCTTT,CASSPTTGVNTEAFF
.,TRBJ1-2,14,TRBV6-5,.,TGTGCCAGCAGTTACTCTCAGGGTGGCTATGGCTACACCTTC,CASSYSQGGYGYTF
TRBD1,TRBJ1-4,13,TRBV28,.,TGTGCCAGCATTACCGGGACAGACGAAAAACTGTTTTTT,CASITGTDEKLFF
.,TRBJ1-5,15,TRBV21-1,.,TGTGCCAGCAGCAAAGTGTGGGGAGCAGGTCAGCCCCAGCATTTT,CASSKVWGAGQPQHF
TRBD1,TRBJ1-5,14,TRBV6-5,.,TGTGCCAGCAGCCGAGGACAGGTCGGACAGCCCCAGCATTTT,CASSRGQVGQPQHF
TRBD1,TRBJ1-1,17,TRBV5-6,.,TGTGCCAGCAGCCCCGGGACAGGGCGACTATCTAGGACTGAAGCTTTCTTT,CASSPGTGRLSRTEAFF
.,TRBJ2-1,15,TRBV2,.,TGTGCCAGCAGTGAGACGAGGGGCTTACAGGGTGAGCAGTTCTTC,CASSETRGLQGEQFF
.,TRBJ2-5,15,TRBV29-1,.,TGCAGCGTACGAGGGGGCGGGAATATTGGGGAGACCCAGTACTTC,CSVRGGGNIGETQYF
TRBD1,TRBJ2-7,15,TRBV19,.,TGTGCCAGTAGTCCCCAGACAGGGGGCGCGTACGAGCAGTACTTC,CASSPQTGGAYEQYF
TRBD2,TRBJ2-5,16,TRBV11-2,.,TGTGCCAGCAGCCAGGTCGGAGCGGGAGTTTGGGAGACCCAGTACTTC,CASSQVGAGVWETQYF
.,TRBJ2-1,12,TRBV11-3,.,TGTGCCAGCAGCCGTGGGGGGAATGAGCAGTTCTTC,CASSRGGNEQFF
.,TRBJ1-6,14,TRBV10-2,.,TGCGCCAGCACCGGGGGAAGGAGTCTGTCACCCCTCCACTTT,CASTGGRSLSPLHF
TRBD1,TRBJ2-5,13,TRBV25-1,.,TGTGCCAGCACTCTCGCAGGGGGAGAGACCCAGTACTTC,CASTLAGGETQYF
.,TRBJ1-5,12,TRBV12-3/TRBV12-4,once,TGTGCCAGCAGTCAACACGGTCGGGCCCAGCATTTT,CASSQHGRAQHF
TRBD1,TRBJ1-6,13,TRBV6-5,.,TGTGCCAGCTCGGGACAGGGTAATTCACCCCTCCACTTT,CASSGQGNSPLHF
.,TRBJ1-2,13,TRBV12-3/TRBV12-4,.,TGTGCCAGCAGTTTACCGGGGAGGTATGGCTACACCTTC,CASSLPGRYGYTF
.,TRBJ1-1,12,TRBV6-5,.,TGTGCCAGCAGTCCAACCTATAGTGAAGCTTTCTTT,CASSPTYSEAFF
.,TRBJ2-7,14,TRBV7-9,.,TGTGCCAGCAGCTTAGAAGGCAGGGATTCAGGGCGGTACTTC,CASSLEGRDSGRYF
TRBD2,TRBJ2-2,14,TRBV29-1,.,TGCAGCGTTGGGACTAGCGGGAGTATCGGGGAGCTGTTTTTT,CSVGTSGSIGELFF
.,TRBJ2-1,13,TRBV12-3/TRBV12-4,few,TGTGCCAGCAGCCCCCAACTAGTGAATGAGCAGTTCTTC,CASSPQLVNEQFF
.,TRBJ2-5,14,TRBV5-1,once,TGCGCCAGCAGCTTGCGAGACAGTGGGGAGACCCAGTACTTC,CASSLRDSGETQYF
TRBD1,TRBJ1-2,13,TRBV27,few,TGTGCCAGCAGTTTATCAAGGGGGCCCGGCTACACCTTC,CASSLSRGPGYTF
.,TRBJ1-1,14,TRBV7-9,.,TGTGCCAGCAGCTTAGCAGGGGAGGGGACCGAAGCTTTCTTT,CASSLAGEGTEAFF
.,TRBJ2-5,13,TRBV19,.,TGTGCCAGTAGTAGGGCGCAGGGAGAGACCCAGTACTTC,CASSRAQGETQYF
.,TRBJ1-1,12,TRBV5-1,.,TGCGCCAGCAGTGCAGAGAACACTGAAGCTTTCTTT,CASSAENTEAFF
.,TRBJ2-2,19,TRBV5-1,.,TGCGCCAGCAGCTTGGCCCTAGACTGGCGGGGAAAGAGCACCGGGGAGCTGTTTTTT,CASSLALDWRGKSTGELFF
.,TRBJ1-1,12,TRBV28,.,TGTGCCAGCAGACAAAGGAACACTGAAGCTTTCTTT,CASRQRNTEAFF
.,TRBJ2-7,11,TRBV10-2,.,TGCGCCAGCAGTGGGACTTACGAGCAGTACTTC,CASSGTYEQYF
TRBD1,TRBJ2-5,13,TRBV19,.,TGTGCCAGTAGTATGGGACAGGCAGAGACCCAGTACTTC,CASSMGQAETQYF
.,TRBJ1-1,14,TRBV9,.,TGTGCCAGCAGCCTCGATGAGGTCGTTGCTGAAGCTTTCTTT,CASSLDEVVAEAFF
.,TRBJ2-7,15,TRBV3-1/TRBV3-2,.,TGTGCCAGCAGCCCACGAACAGGGAAATCCTACGAGCAGTACTTC,CASSPRTGKSYEQYF
TRBD2,TRBJ2-5,15,TRBV3-1/TRBV3-2,.,TGTGCCAGCAGCCAAGCTCTAGCGGGGGGAGAGACCCAGTACTTC,CASSQALAGGETQYF
.,TRBJ2-7,16,TRBV9,.,TGTGCCAGCAGCGTAGCGGAGGGGCTAGCGTCCTACGAGCAGTACTTC,CASSVAEGLASYEQYF
TRBD1,TRBJ2-7,14,TRBV19,.,TGTGCCAGTATAGGGGGACAGGGTTCCTACGAGCAGTACTTC,CASIGGQGSYEQYF
TRBD2,TRBJ2-5,16,TRBV6-6,.,TGTGCCAGCAGCCGAGCGGGTAGCGGGTACCAAGAGACCCAGTACTTC,CASSRAGSGYQETQYF
.,TRBJ1-1,13,TRBV9,.,TGTGCCAGCAGCGTAGCGTTGAACACTGAAGCTTTCTTT,CASSVALNTEAFF
TRBD2,TRBJ2-1,14,TRBV28,.,TGTGCCAGCAGTTTGATAGCGGGGGGCCATGAGCAGTTCTTC,CASSLIAGGHEQFF
.,TRBJ2-6,16,TRBV6-1,.,TGTGCCAGCAGTGCAGGGGCCCGCTCTGGGGCCAACGTCCTGACTTTC,CASSAGARSGANVLTF
TRBD1,TRBJ1-4,15,TRBV2,.,TGTGCCAGCAGTAAACAGGGGGCAACTAATGAAAAACTGTTTTTT,CASSKQGATNEKLFF
TRBD1,TRBJ1-4,15,TRBV14,.,TGTGCCAGCAGCCCCTGGACAGGGAGGGCTGAAAAACTGTTTTTT,CASSPWTGRAEKLFF
.,TRBJ2-1,13,TRBV7-9,.,TGTGCCAGCAACTCCCCCAGGGAGGCCGAGCAGTTCTTC,CASNSPREAEQFF
.,TRBJ2-1,14,TRBV19,.,TGTGCCAGTAGTAAACTAGCAGAGTACAATGAGCAGTTCTTC,CASSKLAEYNEQFF
.,TRBJ2-2,11,TRBV30,.,TGTGCCTGGAGTGTCGGCGGGGAGCTGTTTTTT,CAWSVGGELFF
.,TRBJ2-7,15,TRBV5-6,.,TGTGCCAGCAGCTTGTTGCAGGGCCTAACCTACGAGCAGTACTTC,CASSLLQGLTYEQYF
.,TRBJ2-2,17,TRBV21-1,.,TGTGCCAGCAGCAAAAGGGGACCGGGACAGAGCACCGGGGAGCTGTTTTTT,CASSKRGPGQSTGELFF
.,TRBJ1-2,14,TRBV30,.,TGTGCCTGGAGTGTTAACAGGGAGGGCTATGGCTACACCTTC,CAWSVNREGYGYTF
TRBD2,TRBJ2-3,20,TRBV5-1,.,TGCGCCAGCAGCCCGAATCTAGCGGGAGGGCCTCCCTCGATCACAGATACGCAGTATTTT,CASSPNLAGGPPSITDTQYF
.,TRBJ1-2,15,TRBV5-1,.,TGCGCCAGCAGCTTGGGACAGGCTTCACATTATGGCTACACCTTC,CASSLGQASHYGYTF
.,TRBJ2-4,15,TRBV29-1,.,TGCAGCGTTGAAAGCCAGGGCCTAGCCAAAAACATTCAGTACTTC,CSVESQGLAKNIQYF
.,TRBJ2-2,17,TRBV5-6,.,TGTGCCAGCAGCTATCCGGGGATCCTAGGCGAGGCCGGGGAGCTGTTTTTT,CASSYPGILGEAGELFF
.,TRBJ2-7,13,TRBV7-9,.,TGTGCCGTCCCAGACAGGACCTCCTACGAGCAGTACTTC,CAVPDRTSYEQYF
TRBD1,TRBJ2-7,15,TRBV11-2,.,TGTGCCAGCAGCTCGGGACAGGGGCACTCCTACGAGCAGTACTTC,CASSSGQGHSYEQYF
.,TRBJ2-7,11,TRBV27,.,TGTGCCAGCAGCGACTGGTTCGAGCAGTACTTC,CASSDWFEQYF
TRBD1,TRBJ1-5,14,TRBV24-1,.,TGTGCCACCTCAACAGGGGGTAGCAATCAGCCCCAGCATTTT,CATSTGGSNQPQHF
.,TRBJ2-1,14,TRBV19,.,TGTGCCAGTAGTATAGCCCCAGGTTACAATGAGCAGTTCTTC,CASSIAPGYNEQFF
.,TRBJ2-7,12,TRBV30,.,TGTGCCTGGGCTAGCGACTCCTACGAGCAGTACTTC,CAWASDSYEQYF